Sequencing of this TCR beta chain was carried out in a study of blood T cell repertoires in COVID-19. Whole-study context: The samples span acute and convalescent COVID-19 from the United States, Italy and Spain. PBMCs, B-cell-depleted T cells, or T cells were the source of the cDNA or gDNA that made up the material.

This CDR3 contains 14 residues. Trimming stripped 8 bases from V and 7 bases from J, with 18 bases between. CDR1 and CDR2 from the germline V gene are MNHEY and SVGAGI. In the original processing: From reference gene primer amplification, estimates of nucleated cell counts were derived. The method was immunoSEQ multiplex PCR; TCRdb's version includes in-frame clones alone and lacks a portion of them. V and J calls plus clone size are reproduced from that table; the DNA served to infer D and trimming. The sample gives about 67,000 clones, around 87% of which show up once; 0.95% to 1.5% is in the top ten.

The sequenced sample consisted of peripheral blood. This chain joins TRBV6-5 and TRBJ2-1, with D tentatively TRBD2 (5 bases). This sequence originates from a woman aged 55-69 years with acute or convalescent COVID-19. The CDR3: CASLSDSTGNEQFF. CDR3 in DNA: TGTGCCAGCCTATCGGACTCGACTGGAAATGAGCAGTTCTTC.